This record looks at one T cell receptor (beta chain) sequence and its context. The table came from immunoSEQ multiplex PCR; TCRdb's copy has only in-frame clones and leaves some out. The sample records around 34,000 clones, about four fifths being singletons. These data come from a study of preoperative IRX-2 immunotherapy in early breast cancer. As for treatment: preoperative locoregional IRX-2 cytokine immunotherapy. Patients received preoperative, locoregional IRX-2 cytokine immunotherapy in a phase Ib study. The sample consisted of lymph node tissue, taken from a patient treated with IRX-2 immunotherapy. This TCR derives from a human donor with breast cancer.

Here the CDR3 DNA reads TGCGCCAGCAGCTCGAGGGGGGCTCTGCTCTCTGGAAACACCATATATTTT. Encoded protein: CASSSRGALLSGNTIYF. The chain links TRBV5-1 to TRBJ1-3, with D perhaps TRBD1 (6 bases). V was shortened by 3 bases and J by 0 bases, with 16 bases between the two germline ends. The CDR3 is made up of 17 amino acids. Germline assignment: CDR1 SGHRS and CDR2 YFSETQ.